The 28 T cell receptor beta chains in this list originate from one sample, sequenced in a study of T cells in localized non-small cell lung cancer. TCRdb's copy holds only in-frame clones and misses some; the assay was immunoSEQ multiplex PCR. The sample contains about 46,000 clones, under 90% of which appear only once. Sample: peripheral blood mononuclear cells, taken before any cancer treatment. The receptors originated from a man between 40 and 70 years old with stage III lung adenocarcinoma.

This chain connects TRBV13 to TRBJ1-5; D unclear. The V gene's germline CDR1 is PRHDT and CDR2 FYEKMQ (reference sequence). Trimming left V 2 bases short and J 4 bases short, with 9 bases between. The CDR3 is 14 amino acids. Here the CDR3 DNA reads TGTGCCAGCAGCTTAAAGGGTTTGAATCAGCCCCAGCATTTT. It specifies CASSLKGLNQPQHF.

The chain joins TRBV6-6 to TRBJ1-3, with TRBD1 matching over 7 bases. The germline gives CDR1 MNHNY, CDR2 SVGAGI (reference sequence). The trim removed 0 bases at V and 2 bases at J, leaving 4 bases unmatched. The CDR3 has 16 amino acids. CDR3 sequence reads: CASSYSTTGTGNTIYF. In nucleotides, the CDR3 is TGTGCCAGCAGTTACTCAACGACAGGGACTGGAAACACCATATATTTT.

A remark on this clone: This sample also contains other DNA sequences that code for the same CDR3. This CDR3 reads CASSLEGYEQYF. The CDR3, as DNA: TGCGCCAGCAGCTTGGAGGGCTACGAGCAGTACTTC. This chain links TRBV5-1 with TRBJ2-7; D ambiguous. Germline CDR1 and CDR2: SGHRS and YFSETQ. V was pared by 0 bases and J by 3 bases, with 4 bases between. The CDR3 covers 12 residues.

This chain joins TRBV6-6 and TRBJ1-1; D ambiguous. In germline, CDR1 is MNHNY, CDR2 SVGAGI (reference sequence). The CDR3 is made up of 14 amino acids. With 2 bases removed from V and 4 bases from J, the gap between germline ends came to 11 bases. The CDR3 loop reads CASSYREGGTEAFF. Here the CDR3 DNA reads TGTGCCAGCAGTTACAGGGAAGGCGGCACTGAAGCTTTCTTT.

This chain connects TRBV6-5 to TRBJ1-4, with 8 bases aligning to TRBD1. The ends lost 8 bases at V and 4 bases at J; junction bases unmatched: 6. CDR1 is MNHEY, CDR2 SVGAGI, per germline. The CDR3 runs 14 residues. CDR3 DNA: TGTGCCAGCGGGGAGACAGGGGTTAATGAAAAACTGTTTTTT. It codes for CASGETGVNEKLFF.

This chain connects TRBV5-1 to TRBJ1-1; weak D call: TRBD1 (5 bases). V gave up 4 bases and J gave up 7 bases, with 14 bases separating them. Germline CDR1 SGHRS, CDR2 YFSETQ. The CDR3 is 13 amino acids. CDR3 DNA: TGCGCCAGCAGCACTTCAGACAGACTTGAAGCTTTCTTT. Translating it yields CASSTSDRLEAFF.

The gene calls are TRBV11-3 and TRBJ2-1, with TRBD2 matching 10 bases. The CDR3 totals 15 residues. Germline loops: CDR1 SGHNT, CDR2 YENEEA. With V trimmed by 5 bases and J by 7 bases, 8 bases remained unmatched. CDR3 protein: CASSHSSSGGNEQFF. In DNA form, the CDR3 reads TGTGCCAGCAGCCACTCGTCTAGCGGGGGAAATGAGCAGTTCTTC.

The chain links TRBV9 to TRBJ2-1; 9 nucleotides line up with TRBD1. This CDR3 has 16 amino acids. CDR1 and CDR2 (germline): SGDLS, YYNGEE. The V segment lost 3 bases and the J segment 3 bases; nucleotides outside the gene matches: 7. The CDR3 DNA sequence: TGTGCCAGCAGCGCCCTCACAGGGGGCAACTACAATGAGCAGTTCTTC. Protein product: CASSALTGGNYNEQFF.

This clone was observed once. The CDR3 DNA follows: TGTGCCAGCAGCTCTGTAGGACAGGGGGCACCTGAAGCTTTCTTT. This codes for CASSSVGQGAPEAFF. The chain couples TRBV5-5 to TRBJ1-1, with 11 bases that match TRBD1. Unmatched junction bases numbered 7, after V lost 3 bases and J lost 6 bases. Germline CDR1 is SGHKS and CDR2 is YYEKEE (reference sequence). This CDR3 region has 15 residues.

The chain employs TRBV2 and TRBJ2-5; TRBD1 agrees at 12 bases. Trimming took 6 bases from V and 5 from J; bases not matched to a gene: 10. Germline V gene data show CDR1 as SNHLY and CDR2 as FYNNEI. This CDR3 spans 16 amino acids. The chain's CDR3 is CASRTTGTGGWETQYF. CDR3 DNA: TGTGCCAGCAGGACCACCGGGACAGGGGGCTGGGAGACCCAGTACTTC. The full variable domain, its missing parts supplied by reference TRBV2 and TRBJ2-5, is EPEVTQTPSHQVTQMGQEVILRCVPISNHLYFYWYRQILGQKVEFLVSFYNNEISEKSEIFDDQFSVERPDGSNFTLKIRSTKLEDSAMYFCASRTTGTGGWETQYFGPGTRLLVL.

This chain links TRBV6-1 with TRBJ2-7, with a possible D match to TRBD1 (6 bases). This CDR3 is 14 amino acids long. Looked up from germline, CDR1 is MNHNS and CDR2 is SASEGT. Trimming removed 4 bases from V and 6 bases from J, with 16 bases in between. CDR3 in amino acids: CASSGSTGMGEQYF. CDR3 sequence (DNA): TGTGCCAGCAGTGGGTCCACAGGGATGGGCGAGCAGTACTTC.

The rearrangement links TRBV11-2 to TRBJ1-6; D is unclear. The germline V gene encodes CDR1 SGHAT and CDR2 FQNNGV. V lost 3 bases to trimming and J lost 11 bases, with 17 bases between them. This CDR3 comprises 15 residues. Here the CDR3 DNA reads TGTGCCAGCAGCTTCGGGGAGGCGAACGAGACACCCCTCCACTTT. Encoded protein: CASSFGEANETPLHF.

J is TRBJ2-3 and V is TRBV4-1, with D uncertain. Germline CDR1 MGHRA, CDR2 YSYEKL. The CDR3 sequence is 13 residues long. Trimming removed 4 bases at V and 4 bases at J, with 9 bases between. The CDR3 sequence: CASSPPASDTQYF. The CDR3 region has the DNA TGCGCCAGCAGCCCCCCCGCGTCAGATACGCAGTATTTT.

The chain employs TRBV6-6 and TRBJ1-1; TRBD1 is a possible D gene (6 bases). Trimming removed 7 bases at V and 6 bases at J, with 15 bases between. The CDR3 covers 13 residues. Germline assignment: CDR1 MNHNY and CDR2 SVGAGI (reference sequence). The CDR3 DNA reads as TGTGCCAGCACCCAGGGGTTAAGGGCTGAAGCTTTCTTT. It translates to CASTQGLRAEAFF.

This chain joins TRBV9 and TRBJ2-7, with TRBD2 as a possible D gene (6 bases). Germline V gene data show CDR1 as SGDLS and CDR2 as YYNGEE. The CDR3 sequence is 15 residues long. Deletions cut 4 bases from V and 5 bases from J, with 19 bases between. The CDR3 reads CASSRTDYPLDEQYF. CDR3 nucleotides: TGTGCCAGCAGCCGCACGGACTATCCCCTCGACGAGCAGTACTTC.

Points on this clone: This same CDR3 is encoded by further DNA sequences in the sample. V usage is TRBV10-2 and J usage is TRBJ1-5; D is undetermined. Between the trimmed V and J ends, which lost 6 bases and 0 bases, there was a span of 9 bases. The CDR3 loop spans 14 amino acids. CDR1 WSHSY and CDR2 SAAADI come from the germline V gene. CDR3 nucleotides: TGCGCCAGCAGCGATCCATATAGCAATCAGCCCCAGCATTTT. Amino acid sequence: CASSDPYSNQPQHF.

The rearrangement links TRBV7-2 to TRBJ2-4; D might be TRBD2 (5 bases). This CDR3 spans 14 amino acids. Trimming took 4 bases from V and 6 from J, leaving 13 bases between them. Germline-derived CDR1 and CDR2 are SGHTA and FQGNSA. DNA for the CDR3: TGTGCCAGCAGCTCGACGAACAGCGGAAACATTCAGTACTTC. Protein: CASSSTNSGNIQYF.

The CDR3 loop reads CASTDRVGSYQPQHF. In DNA, the CDR3 is TGTGCCAGTACGGACAGGGTAGGTTCCTATCAGCCCCAGCATTTT. The V gene is TRBV19, the J gene TRBJ1-5; 8 nucleotides agree with TRBD1. V lost 7 bases, J lost 5 bases, and 10 bases stayed unmatched. Germline values: CDR1 LNHDA, CDR2 SQIVND (reference sequence). The length of the CDR3 is 15 residues.

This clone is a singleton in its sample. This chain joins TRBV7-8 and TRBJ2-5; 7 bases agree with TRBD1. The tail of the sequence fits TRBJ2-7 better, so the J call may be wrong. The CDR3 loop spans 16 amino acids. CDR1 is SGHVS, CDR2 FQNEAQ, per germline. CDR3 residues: CASSARDSFVGYEQYF. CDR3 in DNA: TGTGCCAGCAGCGCCAGGGACAGCTTCGTGGGATACGAGCAGTACTTC.

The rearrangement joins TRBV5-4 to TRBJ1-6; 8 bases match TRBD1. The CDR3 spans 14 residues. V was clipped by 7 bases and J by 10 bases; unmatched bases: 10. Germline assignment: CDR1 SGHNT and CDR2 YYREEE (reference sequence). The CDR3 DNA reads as TGTGCCAGCGGCGCCAAGGACAGGGCCTCACCCCTCCACTTT. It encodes CASGAKDRASPLHF.

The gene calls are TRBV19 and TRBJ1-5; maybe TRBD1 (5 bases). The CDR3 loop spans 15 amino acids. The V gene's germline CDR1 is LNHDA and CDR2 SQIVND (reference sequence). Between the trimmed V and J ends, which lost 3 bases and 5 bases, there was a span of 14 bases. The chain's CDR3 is CASSILGDGYQPQHF. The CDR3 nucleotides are TGTGCCAGTAGTATTTTAGGGGACGGATATCAGCCCCAGCATTTT.

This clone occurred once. In DNA, the CDR3 is TGTGCCAGTAGTATGCGTCTATGGGAGAGCTCCTACGAGCAGTACTTC. Translated, it gives CASSMRLWESSYEQYF. The chain is built from TRBV19 and TRBJ2-7, with D possibly being TRBD2 (5 bases). Germline CDR1 and CDR2: LNHDA and SQIVND (reference sequence). Trimming took off 3 bases at V and 0 bases at J, with 15 bases between the two ends. The CDR3 totals 16 residues.

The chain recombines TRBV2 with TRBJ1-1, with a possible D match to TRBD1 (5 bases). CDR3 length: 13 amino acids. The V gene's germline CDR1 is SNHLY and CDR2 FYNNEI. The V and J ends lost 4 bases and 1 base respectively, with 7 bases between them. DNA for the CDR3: TGTGCCAGCAGTGGGACACGGAACACTGAAGCTTTCTTT. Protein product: CASSGTRNTEAFF.

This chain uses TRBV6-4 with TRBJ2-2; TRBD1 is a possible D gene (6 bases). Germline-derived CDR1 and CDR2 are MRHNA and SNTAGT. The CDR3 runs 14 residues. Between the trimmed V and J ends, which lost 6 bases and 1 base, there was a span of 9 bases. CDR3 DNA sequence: TGTGCCAGCAGCCCGACAGGGAACACCGGGGAGCTGTTTTTT. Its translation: CASSPTGNTGELFF.

The CDR3: CASSPQTLYSATYGYTF. CDR3 DNA sequence: TGTGCCAGCAGCCCGCAAACCCTCTACTCGGCGACCTATGGCTACACCTTC. The genes are TRBV14 and TRBJ1-2; D ambiguous. V shed 4 bases and J shed 4 bases, with 22 bases lying between them. CDR1 is SGHDN and CDR2 is FVKESK in the germline V gene. The CDR3 has 17 residues.

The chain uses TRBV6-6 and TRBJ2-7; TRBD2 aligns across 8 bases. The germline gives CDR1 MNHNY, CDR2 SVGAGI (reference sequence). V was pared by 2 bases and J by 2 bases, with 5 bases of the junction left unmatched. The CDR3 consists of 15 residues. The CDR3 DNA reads TGTGCCAGCAGTTACAGTAGCGGGGTCGCCTACGAGCAGTACTTC. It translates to CASSYSSGVAYEQYF.

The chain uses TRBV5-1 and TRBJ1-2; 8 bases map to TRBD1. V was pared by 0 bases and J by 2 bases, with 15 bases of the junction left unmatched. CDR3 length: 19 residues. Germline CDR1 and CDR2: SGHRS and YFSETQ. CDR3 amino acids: CASSLDRWDRPPENYGYTF. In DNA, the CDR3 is TGCGCCAGCAGCTTGGATCGATGGGACAGGCCGCCCGAAAACTATGGCTACACCTTC.

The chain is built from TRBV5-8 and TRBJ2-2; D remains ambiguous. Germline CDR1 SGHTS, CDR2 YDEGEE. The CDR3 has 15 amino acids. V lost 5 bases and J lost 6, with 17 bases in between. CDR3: CASSPIVGSAGELFF. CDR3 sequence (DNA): TGTGCCAGCAGTCCAATCGTGGGATCAGCCGGGGAGCTGTTTTTT.